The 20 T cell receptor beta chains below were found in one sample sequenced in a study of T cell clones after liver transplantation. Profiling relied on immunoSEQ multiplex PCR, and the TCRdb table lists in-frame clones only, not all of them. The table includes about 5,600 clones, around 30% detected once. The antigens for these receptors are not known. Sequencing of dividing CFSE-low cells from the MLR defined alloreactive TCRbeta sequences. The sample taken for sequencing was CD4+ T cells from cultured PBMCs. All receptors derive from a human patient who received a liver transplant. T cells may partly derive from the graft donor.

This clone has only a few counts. In DNA, the CDR3 is TGTGCCAGCAGTTTCGGTGTCCTACCCCTCCACTTT. Its protein is CASSFGVLPLHF. The chain couples TRBV28 to TRBJ1-6; D uncertain. Germline CDR1 is MDHEN and CDR2 is SYDVKM. The CDR3 extends over 12 amino acids. The V gene lost 3 bases and the J gene lost 12 bases, with 9 bases spanning the gap.

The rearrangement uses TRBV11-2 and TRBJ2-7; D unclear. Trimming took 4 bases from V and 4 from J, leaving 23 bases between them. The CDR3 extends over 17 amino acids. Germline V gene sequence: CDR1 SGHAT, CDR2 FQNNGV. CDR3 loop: CASSSHPQTQNQYEQYF. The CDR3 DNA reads TGTGCCAGCAGCTCGCACCCCCAAACGCAAAATCAATACGAGCAGTACTTC.

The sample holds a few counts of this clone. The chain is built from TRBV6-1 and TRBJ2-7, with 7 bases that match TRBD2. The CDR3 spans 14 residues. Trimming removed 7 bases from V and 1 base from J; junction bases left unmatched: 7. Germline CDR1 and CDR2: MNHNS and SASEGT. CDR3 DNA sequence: TGTGCCAGCAAACCGACTAGCCGGTCCTACGAGCAGTACTTC. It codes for CASKPTSRSYEQYF.

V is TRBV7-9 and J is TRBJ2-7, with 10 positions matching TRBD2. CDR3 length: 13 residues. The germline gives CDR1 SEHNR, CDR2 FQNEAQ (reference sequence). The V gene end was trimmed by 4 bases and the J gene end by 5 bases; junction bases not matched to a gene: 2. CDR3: CASSSGLADEQYF. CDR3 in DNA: TGTGCCAGCAGCTCCGGACTAGCGGACGAGCAGTACTTC.

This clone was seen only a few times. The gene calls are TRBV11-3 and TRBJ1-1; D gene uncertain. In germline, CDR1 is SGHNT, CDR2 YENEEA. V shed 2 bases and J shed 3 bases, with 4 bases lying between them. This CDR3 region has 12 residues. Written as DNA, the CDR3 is TGTGCCAGCAGCTTAAGCCACACTGAAGCTTTCTTT. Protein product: CASSLSHTEAFF.

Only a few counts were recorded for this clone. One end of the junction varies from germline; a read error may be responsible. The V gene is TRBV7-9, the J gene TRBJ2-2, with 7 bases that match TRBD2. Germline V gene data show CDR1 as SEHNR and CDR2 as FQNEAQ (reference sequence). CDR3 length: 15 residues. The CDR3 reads CASSLAGGEHRGAVF. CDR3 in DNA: TGTGCCAGCAGCTTAGCGGGAGGGGAACACCGGGGAGCTGTTTTT.

CDR3 region: CASSHGQGHEKLFF. CDR3 nucleotides: TGTGCCAGCAGCCACGGACAGGGTCATGAAAAACTGTTTTTT. The chain has TRBV11-1 and TRBJ1-4; 8 nucleotides match TRBD1. Germline V gene sequence: CDR1 SGHAT, CDR2 FQDESV (reference sequence). Unmatched junction bases numbered 5, after V lost 5 bases and J lost 6 bases. This CDR3 contains 14 residues.

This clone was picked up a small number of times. This CDR3 is CASSEVPTGPLKTQYF. The CDR3 DNA follows: TGCGCCAGCAGCGAGGTTCCGACAGGGCCCCTGAAGACCCAGTACTTC. The rearrangement links TRBV4-1 to TRBJ2-5; the match to TRBD1 covers 7 bases. Unmatched junction bases numbered 15, after V lost 5 bases and J lost 6 bases. Germline values: CDR1 MGHRA, CDR2 YSYEKL. CDR3 length: 16 residues.

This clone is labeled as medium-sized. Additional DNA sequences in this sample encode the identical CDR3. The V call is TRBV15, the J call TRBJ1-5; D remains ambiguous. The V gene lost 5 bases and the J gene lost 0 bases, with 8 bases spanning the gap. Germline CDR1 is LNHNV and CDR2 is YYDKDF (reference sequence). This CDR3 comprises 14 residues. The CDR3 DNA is TGTGCCACCAGCGACGGATATAGCAATCAGCCCCAGCATTTT. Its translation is CATSDGYSNQPQHF.

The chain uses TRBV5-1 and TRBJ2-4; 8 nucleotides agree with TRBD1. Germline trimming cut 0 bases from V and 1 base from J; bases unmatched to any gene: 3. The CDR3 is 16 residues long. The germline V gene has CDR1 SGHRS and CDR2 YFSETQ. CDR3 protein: CASSLGQGAAKNIQYF. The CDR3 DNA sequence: TGCGCCAGCAGCTTGGGGCAGGGGGCCGCCAAAAACATTCAGTACTTC.

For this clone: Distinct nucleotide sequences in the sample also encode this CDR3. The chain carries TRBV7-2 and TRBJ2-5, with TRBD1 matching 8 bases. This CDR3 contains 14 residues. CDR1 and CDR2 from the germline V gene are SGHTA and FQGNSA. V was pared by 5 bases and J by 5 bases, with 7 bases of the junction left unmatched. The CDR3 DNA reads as TGTGCCAGCAGCACTGGACAGGGTCGGGAGACCCAGTACTTC. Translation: CASSTGQGRETQYF.

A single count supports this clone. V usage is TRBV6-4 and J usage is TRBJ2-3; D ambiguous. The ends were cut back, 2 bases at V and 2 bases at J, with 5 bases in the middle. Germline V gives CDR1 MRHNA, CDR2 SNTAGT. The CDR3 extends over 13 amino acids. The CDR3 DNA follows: TGTGCCAGCAGTGACCCTTCCACAGATACGCAGTATTTT. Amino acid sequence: CASSDPSTDTQYF.

The DNA for the CDR3 is TGCAGTGCTAGTGGGGAGACCCAGTACTTC. It codes for CSASGETQYF. The genes are TRBV20-1 and TRBJ2-5; D is unclear. V lost 3 bases to trimming and J lost 5 bases, with 4 bases between them. The CDR3 length is 10 residues. CDR1 DFQATT and CDR2 SNEGSKA come from the germline V gene (reference sequence).

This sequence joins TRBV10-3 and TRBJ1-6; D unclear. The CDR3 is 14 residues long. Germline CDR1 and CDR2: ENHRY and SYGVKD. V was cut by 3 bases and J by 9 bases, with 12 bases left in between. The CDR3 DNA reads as TGTGCCATCAGTGAACTGGGTGCGACTTCACCCCTCCACTTT. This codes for CAISELGATSPLHF.

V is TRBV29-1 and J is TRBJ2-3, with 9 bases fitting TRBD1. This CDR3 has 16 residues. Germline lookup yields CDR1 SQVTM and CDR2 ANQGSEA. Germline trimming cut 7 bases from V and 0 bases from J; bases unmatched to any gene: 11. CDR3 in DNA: TGCAGCGAAGACCCGCCGGGACAGGGAAGCACAGATACGCAGTATTTT. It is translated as CSEDPPGQGSTDTQYF.

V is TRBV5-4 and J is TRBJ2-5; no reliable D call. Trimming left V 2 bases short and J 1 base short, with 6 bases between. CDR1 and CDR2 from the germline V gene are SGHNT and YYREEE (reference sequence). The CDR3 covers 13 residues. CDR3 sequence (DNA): TGTGCCAGCAGCTTTGGCCTCCAAGAGACCCAGTACTTC. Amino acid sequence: CASSFGLQETQYF.

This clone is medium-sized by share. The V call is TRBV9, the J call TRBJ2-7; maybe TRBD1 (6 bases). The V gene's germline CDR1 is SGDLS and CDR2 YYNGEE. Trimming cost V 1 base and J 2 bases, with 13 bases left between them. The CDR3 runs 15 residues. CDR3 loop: CASSVNSGAAYEQYF. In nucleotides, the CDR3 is TGTGCCAGCAGCGTAAATTCAGGGGCGGCCTACGAGCAGTACTTC.

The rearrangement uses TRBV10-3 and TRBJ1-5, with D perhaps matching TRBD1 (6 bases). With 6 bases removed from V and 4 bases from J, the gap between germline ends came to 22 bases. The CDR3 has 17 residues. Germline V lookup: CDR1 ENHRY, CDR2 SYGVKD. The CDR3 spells CAISPRGYTGSNQPQHF. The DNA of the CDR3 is TGTGCCATCAGCCCGAGGGGGTACACAGGGAGTAATCAGCCCCAGCATTTT.

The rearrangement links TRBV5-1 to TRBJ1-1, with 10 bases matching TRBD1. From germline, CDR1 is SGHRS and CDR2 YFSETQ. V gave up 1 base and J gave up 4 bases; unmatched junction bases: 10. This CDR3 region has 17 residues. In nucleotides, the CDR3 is TGCGCCAGCAGCTTGAGGTCGGGGACAGGGGCTAGCACTGAAGCTTTCTTT. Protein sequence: CASSLRSGTGASTEAFF.

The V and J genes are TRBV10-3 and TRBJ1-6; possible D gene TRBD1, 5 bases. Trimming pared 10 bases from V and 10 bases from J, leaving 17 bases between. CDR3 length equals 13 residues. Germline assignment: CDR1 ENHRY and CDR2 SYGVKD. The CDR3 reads CASTRQIGSPLHF. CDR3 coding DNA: TGTGCCAGCACCAGACAGATTGGGTCACCCCTCCACTTT.